The 19 T cell receptor beta chains below all came from one sample that was sequenced in a study of T cell repertoires in cytomegalovirus infection. These TCRs' antigens remain unknown. TCRdb re-called the reads with MiXCR, one entry per CDR3 protein. The sample consists of some 800,000 distinct CDR3 sequences, almost 30% of them appearing once. Material: cultured CD8+ T cells from PBMCs, obtained from culture after CMV antigen stimulation. The receptors were sampled from a human donor in good health (CMV status not recorded). Some clones in this sample may be carry-over from other donors' samples.

Ten or more counts support this clonotype. This sequence joins TRBV6-1 and TRBJ2-6; 8 bases match TRBD1. The CDR3 has 17 residues. Trimming at V came to 4 bases and at J to 4 bases, leaving 9 bases not matched to a gene. Germline CDR1 reads MNHNS; CDR2 reads SASEGT. This chain's CDR3 is CASSGTGITTGANVLTF. The CDR3 DNA sequence: TGTGCCAGCAGTGGGACAGGGATTACGACGGGGGCCAACGTCCTGACTTTC.

The chain uses TRBV25-1 and TRBJ2-5; D gene ambiguous. There are 13 residues in the CDR3. Per the germline V gene, CDR1 is MGHDK and CDR2 is SYGVNS. Trimming removed 8 bases at V and 5 bases at J, with 15 bases between. CDR3 DNA sequence: TGTGCCAGCGCGCTAAGCTTCAGGGAGACCCAGTACTTC. Encoded protein: CASALSFRETQYF.

This chain joins TRBV9 and TRBJ2-3; D unresolved. This CDR3 is 14 amino acids long. Germline-derived CDR1 and CDR2 are SGDLS and YYNGEE. V was pared by 4 bases and J by 6 bases, with 15 bases between. As DNA, the CDR3 is TGTGCCAGCAGCCCCTACAATCTTCTGGATACGCAGTATTTT. This gives the protein CASSPYNLLDTQYF.

The V and J genes are TRBV10-3 and TRBJ1-2; 9 bases are a match to TRBD1. This CDR3 is built from 16 residues. J lost 5 bases, V lost 3 bases, and 10 bases had no gene match. CDR1 and CDR2 from the germline V gene are ENHRY and SYGVKD. The CDR3 loop reads CAISDPDRGWIYGYTF. The CDR3 coding sequence is TGTGCCATCAGTGACCCCGACAGGGGGTGGATTTATGGCTACACCTTC.

There are many counts of this clonotype. J is TRBJ2-5 and V is TRBV12-3 or TRBV12-4; D unclear. This CDR3 comprises 11 residues. The V end was cut by 6 bases, the J end by 3 bases, with 5 bases between. The CDR3 is CASSSEETQYF. In DNA form, the CDR3 reads TGTGCCAGCAGCTCCGAAGAGACCCAGTACTTC.

This chain links TRBV11-3 with TRBJ2-5, with D possibly matching TRBD2 (6 bases). The germline V and J ends were trimmed by 5 bases and 1 base, with 14 bases remaining between them. CDR1 is SGHNT, CDR2 YENEEA, per germline. This CDR3 spans 15 amino acids. The CDR3 nucleotides read TGTGCCAGCAGCCCTCGGCCGGGGGTCCAAGAGACCCAGTACTTC. Residues: CASSPRPGVQETQYF.

This sequence joins TRBV20-1 and TRBJ1-2; D perhaps matches TRBD1 (5 bases). The germline gives CDR1 DFQATT, CDR2 SNEGSKA (reference sequence). This CDR3 region has 16 residues. V dropped 0 bases and J dropped 6 bases, with 20 bases sitting between them. The CDR3 DNA follows: TGCAGTGCTAGAGAGGGGCCGACTCGGAGAAGAGATGGCTACACCTTC. Translation: CSAREGPTRRRDGYTF.

The V and J genes are TRBV6-8 and TRBJ1-4; TRBD1 agrees at 7 bases. Germline values: CDR1 MNHGY, CDR2 SAAAGT. The ends lost 5 bases at V and 8 bases at J; junction bases unmatched: 14. The CDR3 is 16 amino acids. The CDR3 loop reads CASSTSDPGTAEKLFF. In DNA form, the CDR3 reads TGTGCCAGCAGTACCTCAGACCCCGGGACAGCCGAAAAACTGTTTTTT.

This clonotype was seen a few times. The rearrangement uses TRBV28 and TRBJ2-7; unclear D gene. The CDR3 spans 14 residues. Germline CDR1 is MDHEN and CDR2 is SYDVKM. Trimming took off 2 bases at V and 3 bases at J, with 11 bases between the two ends. The CDR3 DNA reads TGTGCCAGCAGTTTACGGGCGGCGGACTACGAGCAGTACGTC. The encoded protein is CASSLRAADYEQYV.

The chain recombines TRBV6-2 or TRBV6-3 with TRBJ1-2; D call uncertain. Germline V gene data show CDR1 as MNHEY and CDR2 as SVGEGT. This CDR3 is 12 amino acids long. The V end was cut by 8 bases, the J end by 5 bases, with 12 bases between. The CDR3 coding sequence is TGTGCCAGCGCGAGAACGGGATATGGCTACACCTTC. It yields the protein CASARTGYGYTF.

This clonotype was observed a few times. This sequence joins TRBV10-3 and TRBJ2-1; 7 bases line up with TRBD2. This CDR3 is 15 amino acids long. V was clipped by 6 bases and J by 7 bases; unmatched bases: 12. The germline CDR1 and CDR2 sequences are ENHRY and SYGVKD. The DNA for the CDR3 is TGTGCCATCAGGGGGGGGAATCCCCTCGGGAATGAGCAGTTCTTC. Protein: CAIRGGNPLGNEQFF.

The chain is built from TRBV6-5 and TRBJ2-4; tentative D call: TRBD1 (5 bases). Germline lookup yields CDR1 MNHEY and CDR2 SVGAGI. The CDR3 has 13 residues. Between the trimmed V and J ends, which lost 6 bases and 8 bases, there was a span of 14 bases. CDR3 amino acids: CASSNLRVDIQYF. CDR3 nucleotide sequence: TGTGCCAGCAGCAACCTCAGGGTAGACATTCAGTACTTC.

The rearrangement uses TRBV29-1 and TRBJ1-2; TRBD1 is a possible D gene (6 bases). CDR3 length: 16 amino acids. Germline values: CDR1 SQVTM, CDR2 ANQGSEA. Between the trimmed V and J ends, which lost 1 base and 7 bases, there was a span of 22 bases. CDR3: CSVEGAHGGRLGGYTF. Here the CDR3 DNA reads TGCAGCGTTGAAGGCGCACACGGGGGCAGGTTGGGTGGCTACACCTTC.

This clonotype has at least ten counts. This chain connects TRBV20-1 to TRBJ1-1; D is perhaps TRBD1 (5 bases). Trimming shortened V by 6 bases and J by 0 bases, and 17 bases separated the two germline ends. There are 15 residues in the CDR3. Germline loops: CDR1 DFQATT, CDR2 SNEGSKA (reference sequence). CDR3 sequence: CSAQGPSRVNTEAFF. The CDR3 nucleotides are TGCAGTGCCCAGGGACCTTCAAGAGTGAACACTGAAGCTTTCTTT.

This clonotype came up many times. For the CDR3, the DNA is TGTGCCAGCAGTGGACAGGGGGTGAACACCGGGGAGCTGTTTTTT. This encodes CASSGQGVNTGELFF. The chain joins TRBV6-1 to TRBJ2-2; 9 bases align to TRBD1. The CDR3 has 15 residues. Germline V gene sequence: CDR1 MNHNS, CDR2 SASEGT. Losses at the gene ends were 4 bases for V and 1 base for J; bases not matched to a gene: 1.

This clonotype was observed a few times. V is TRBV6-5 and J is TRBJ2-2; D is undetermined. Trimming removed 2 bases at V and 7 bases at J, with 8 bases between. Germline V gene data show CDR1 as MNHEY and CDR2 as SVGAGI. CDR3 length: 13 amino acids. The CDR3 spells CASSYDIGGELFF. CDR3 nucleotide sequence: TGTGCCAGCAGTTACGACATCGGCGGGGAGCTGTTTTTT.

This chain joins TRBV7-2 and TRBJ1-2; the match to TRBD1 covers 7 bases. From germline, CDR1 is SGHTA and CDR2 FQGNSA. Germline trimming cut 5 bases from V and 2 bases from J; bases unmatched to any gene: 17. The CDR3 extends over 18 amino acids. The CDR3 coding sequence is TGTGCCAGCAGCCCCCCCGGGGGACAGAGGATTGCCAACTATGGCTACACCTTC. It is translated as CASSPPGGQRIANYGYTF.

This clonotype was recorded many times. The chain recombines TRBV7-9 with TRBJ2-7; D is ambiguous. Between the trimmed V and J ends, which lost 5 bases and 6 bases, there was a span of 11 bases. This CDR3 comprises 12 residues. CDR1 and CDR2 from the germline V gene are SEHNR and FQNEAQ (reference sequence). The CDR3 loop is CASSRGFGEQYV. CDR3 bases: TGTGCCAGCAGCCGTGGTTTCGGCGAGCAGTACGTC.

V gene TRBV4-2 combines with J gene TRBJ2-1; D uncertain. Trimming took off 7 bases at V and 0 bases at J, with 7 bases between the two ends. The V gene's germline CDR1 is LGHNA and CDR2 YNFKEQ. The CDR3 has 13 amino acids. The CDR3 DNA reads TGTGCCAGCAACGGGCGCTCCTACAATGAGCAGTTCTTC. This translates into CASNGRSYNEQFF.